This record concerns one T cell receptor beta chain sequence. The table came from immunoSEQ multiplex PCR; TCRdb's copy has only in-frame clones and leaves some out. The table lists some 140,000 clones, about 93% of them singletons. Per the germline V gene, CDR1 is SGHRS and CDR2 is YFSETQ. The CDR3 loop spans 16 amino acids. Trimming removed 4 bases from V and 6 bases from J; junction bases left unmatched: 11. The data were taken from a study of OX40 agonist ivuxolimab in advanced cancers. This sequence originates from an adult with an advanced solid tumor such as melanoma, head and neck, liver or kidney cancer. The V gene is TRBV5-1, the J gene TRBJ2-2, with 8 bases that match TRBD2. The sequencing here drew on CD4+ or CD8+ T cells sorted from blood, taken in a trial of the OX40 agonist ivuxolimab. DNA for the CDR3: TGCGCCAGCAGCATGGGCCCCGGGAGGGGAGCCGGGGAGCTGTTTTTT. This codes for CASSMGPGRGAGELFF.